This T cell receptor (beta chain) is drawn from a study of T cells in Graves' hyperthyroidism and ophthalmopathy. Every diagnosis used clinical symptoms, serum thyroxine and TRAb, thyroid ultrasound and orbital computed tomography. TCR beta CDR3 region amplification was performed from RNA transcripts. An initial round of RT-PCR targeting the TCR CDR3 relied on the HTBI primer set. A single record per CDR3 protein comes from TCRdb applying MiXCR to the multiplex PCR reads. Of roughly 660,000 distinct CDR3 sequences in the sample, around 16% were seen once. The clonotype comes from a man aged 45-65 years with Graves' hyperthyroidism. The sequenced material came from blood.

The CDR3 coding sequence is TGCGCCAGCAGCGCCGGGACTAGCGGGGGGGGTGAGTTCTTC. This codes for CASSAGTSGGGEFF. The genes are TRBV5-1 and TRBJ2-1, with TRBD2 identical over 16 bases. This CDR3 is built from 14 residues. Unmatched junction bases numbered 6, after V lost 4 bases and J lost 14 bases. Germline CDR1 and CDR2: SGHRS and YFSETQ.